This record looks at one T cell receptor beta chain sequence and its context. This record comes from a study of cytomegalovirus exposure and HLA in healthy donors. V lost 2 bases, J lost 2 bases, and 7 bases stayed unmatched. The CDR3 length is 17 residues. The germline V gene has CDR1 MDHEN and CDR2 SYDVKM. Researchers ran the PCR with 60 Vbeta and 13 Jbeta primers. Profiling relied on immunoSEQ multiplex PCR, and the TCRdb table lists in-frame clones only, not all of them. The profile shows 150,000 to 200,000 clones, 84% of them singletons. The specimen was PBMCs. The source of this sequence is a girl aged 2-10 years in good health and CMV-seropositive. The genes are TRBV28 and TRBJ2-4; 9 bases agree with TRBD1. DNA of the CDR3: TGTGCCAGCAGTTTAAAGTCGGGACAGGGCCCCAAAAACATTCAGTACTTC. It specifies CASSLKSGQGPKNIQYF.